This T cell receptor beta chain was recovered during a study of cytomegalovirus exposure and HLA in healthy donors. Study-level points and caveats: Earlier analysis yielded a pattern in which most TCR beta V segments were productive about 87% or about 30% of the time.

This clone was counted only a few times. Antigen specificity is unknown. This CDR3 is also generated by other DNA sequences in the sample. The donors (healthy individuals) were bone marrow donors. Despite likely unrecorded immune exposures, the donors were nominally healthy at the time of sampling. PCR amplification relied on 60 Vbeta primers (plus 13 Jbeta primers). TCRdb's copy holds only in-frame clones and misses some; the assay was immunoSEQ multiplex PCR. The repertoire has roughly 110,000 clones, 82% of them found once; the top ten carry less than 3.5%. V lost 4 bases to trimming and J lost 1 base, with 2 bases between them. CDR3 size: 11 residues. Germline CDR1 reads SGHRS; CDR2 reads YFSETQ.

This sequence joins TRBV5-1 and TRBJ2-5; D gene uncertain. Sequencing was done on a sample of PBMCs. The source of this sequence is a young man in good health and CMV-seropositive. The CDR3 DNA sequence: TGCGCCAGCAGCCGCCAAGAGACCCAGTACTTC. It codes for CASSRQETQYF.